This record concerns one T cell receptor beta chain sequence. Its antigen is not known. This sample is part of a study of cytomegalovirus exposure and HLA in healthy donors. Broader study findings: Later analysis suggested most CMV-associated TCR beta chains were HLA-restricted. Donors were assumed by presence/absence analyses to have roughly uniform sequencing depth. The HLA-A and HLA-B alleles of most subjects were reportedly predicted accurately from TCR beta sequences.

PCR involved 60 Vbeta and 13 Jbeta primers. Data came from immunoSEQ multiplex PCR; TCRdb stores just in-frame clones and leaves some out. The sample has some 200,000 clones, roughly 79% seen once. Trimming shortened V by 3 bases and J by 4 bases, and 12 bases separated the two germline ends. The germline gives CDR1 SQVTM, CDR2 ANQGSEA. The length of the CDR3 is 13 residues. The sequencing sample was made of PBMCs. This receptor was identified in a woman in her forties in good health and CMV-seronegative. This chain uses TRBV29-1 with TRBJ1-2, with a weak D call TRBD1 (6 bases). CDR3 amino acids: CSVEGGRVYGYTF. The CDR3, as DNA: TGCAGCGTTGAGGGGGGGCGCGTCTATGGCTACACCTTC.